Following are 31 T cell receptor beta chains from one sample sequenced in a study of T cell responses to AZD1222 COVID-19 vaccine. Using immunoSEQ multiplex PCR, the repertoire was profiled, and TCRdb retains in-frame clones only, with some absent. This sample has 150,000 or so clones, with roughly 92% found just once. The sequences come from peripheral blood, collected on day 0 of AZD1222 vaccination. Receptors originate from an adult in good health.

This sequence joins TRBV2 and TRBJ2-7, with 8 positions matching TRBD2. The CDR3 is 15 residues long. Germline-derived CDR1 and CDR2 are SNHLY and FYNNEI. V gave up 0 bases and J gave up 0 bases; unmatched junction bases: 1. The CDR3 sequence is CASSEALADSYEQYF. The CDR3 bases are TGTGCCAGCAGTGAAGCACTAGCGGACTCCTACGAGCAGTACTTC.

The V call is TRBV29-1, the J call TRBJ1-2; D is possibly TRBD1 (5 bases). The CDR3 totals 13 residues. V was clipped by 6 bases and J by 5 bases, with 16 bases between them. Germline values: CDR1 SQVTM, CDR2 ANQGSEA. For the CDR3, the DNA is TGCAGCGTAACCCAGGGTCTGGGGTATGGCTACACCTTC. Its translation is CSVTQGLGYGYTF. The complete variable domain, with remaining parts taken from reference TRBV29-1 and TRBJ1-2, reads SAVISQKPSRDICQRGTSLTIQCQVDSQVTMMFWYRQQPGQSLTLIATANQGSEATYESGFVIDKFPISRPNLTFSTLTVSNMSPEDSSIYLCSVTQGLGYGYTFGSGTRLTVV.

The V and J genes are TRBV19 and TRBJ2-1, with 10 positions matching TRBD2. The CDR3 spans 15 residues. Germline V CDR1 and CDR2: LNHDA, SQIVND (reference sequence). With 6 bases clipped from V and 7 bases from J, the junction kept 9 bases outside the gene matches. Written as DNA, the CDR3 is TGTGCCAGTAGCACAGCGGGAGGGCCTCAAAATGAGCAGTTCTTC. Protein sequence: CASSTAGGPQNEQFF.

The chain recombines TRBV21-1 with TRBJ2-1; the listed D gene, TRBD2, was not tested against the DNA. TRBV21-1 constitutes a pseudogene. This CDR3 has 16 amino acids. Here the CDR3 DNA reads TGTGCCAGCAGCAAAGAACCTAGCGGGAGCGATAATGAGCAGTTCTTC. Encoded protein: CASSKEPSGSDNEQFF.

The chain uses TRBV10-3 and TRBJ2-7; D unclear. The V gene lost 2 bases and the J gene lost 6 bases, with 5 bases spanning the gap. Germline loops: CDR1 ENHRY, CDR2 SYGVKD. This CDR3 has 11 amino acids. CDR3 sequence (DNA): TGTGCCATCAGTGAGGACTCCGAGCAGTACTTC. This encodes CAISEDSEQYF.

This chain uses TRBV5-4 with TRBJ2-1; the match to TRBD1 covers 8 bases. The CDR3 contains 15 residues. Germline CDR1 reads SGHNT; CDR2 reads YYREEE (reference sequence). V shed 0 bases, J shed 6 bases, and the junction held 5 bases outside the gene matches. The CDR3 region has the DNA TGTGCCAGCAGCTTGGTGGCAGGGGGCCTCAATGAGCAGTTCTTC. Amino acids: CASSLVAGGLNEQFF.

This clone has only one observation. V and J are TRBV28 and TRBJ1-1; tentative D call: TRBD1 (5 bases). The CDR3 extends over 13 amino acids. Germline V CDR1 and CDR2: MDHEN, SYDVKM. V was shortened by 6 bases and J by 1 base, with 9 bases between the two germline ends. The CDR3 is CASSIGTNTEAFF. Written as DNA, the CDR3 is TGTGCCAGCAGCATCGGGACGAACACTGAAGCTTTCTTT.

V usage is TRBV25-1 and J usage is TRBJ1-2; TRBD1 aligns across 7 bases. Germline V CDR1 and CDR2: MGHDK, SYGVNS. The CDR3 has 15 residues. V gave up 1 base and J gave up 7 bases; unmatched junction bases: 9. Here the CDR3 reads CASSECHRGPCGYTF. The CDR3 coding sequence is TGTGCCAGCAGTGAATGTCACAGGGGTCCTTGTGGCTACACCTTC.

The sample holds one count of this clone. The chain links TRBV28 to TRBJ1-1; tentative D call: TRBD1 (5 bases). Germline CDR1 reads MDHEN; CDR2 reads SYDVKM. V was cut by 2 bases and J by 3 bases, with 10 bases left in between. The CDR3 extends over 14 amino acids. CDR3 coding DNA: TGTGCCAGCAGTTTAGCCGGGGGGGACACTGAAGCTTTCTTT. Amino acid sequence: CASSLAGGDTEAFF.

CDR3 DNA: TGTGCCAGTAGCTTTCATGGGGAGCTGTTTTTT. Encoded protein: CASSFHGELFF. V gene TRBV19 combines with J gene TRBJ2-2; D is uncertain. With 6 bases removed from V and 8 bases from J, the gap between germline ends came to 7 bases. CDR1 is LNHDA, CDR2 SQIVND, per germline (reference sequence). The CDR3 consists of 11 residues. Together with reference TRBV19 and TRBJ2-2, the CDR3 gives the full variable domain: DGGITQSPKYLFRKEGQNVTLSCEQNLNHDAMYWYRQDPGQGLRLIYYSQIVNDFQKGDIAEGYSVSREKKESFPLTVTSAQKNPTAFYLCASSFHGELFFGEGSRLTVL.

The chain recombines TRBV30 with TRBJ2-1; D is possibly TRBD1 (5 bases). This CDR3 region has 14 residues. V was shortened by 1 base and J by 4 bases, with 11 bases between the two germline ends. Germline-derived CDR1 and CDR2 are GTSNPN and SVGIG (reference sequence). This CDR3 is CAWSEVGLYNEQFF. CDR3 in DNA: TGTGCCTGGAGTGAGGTGGGGCTATACAATGAGCAGTTCTTC. The complete variable domain, with remaining parts taken from reference TRBV30 and TRBJ2-1, reads SQTIHQWPATLVQPVGSPLSLECTVEGTSNPNLYWYRQAAGRGLQLLFYSVGIGQISSEVPQNLSASRPQDRQFILSSKKLLLSDSGFYLCAWSEVGLYNEQFFGPGTRLTVL.

The V gene is TRBV18, the J gene TRBJ1-1; 7 positions match TRBD1. The CDR3 extends over 14 amino acids. V dropped 4 bases and J dropped 1; count of bases not matched to a gene: 3. The germline CDR1 and CDR2 sequences are KGHSH and LQKENI. CDR3 sequence (DNA): TGTGCCAGCTCACTGGGACAGACGAACACTGAAGCTTTCTTT. Its protein is CASSLGQTNTEAFF.

The chain joins TRBV4-1 to TRBJ1-6; TRBD1 might be the D (5 bases). CDR1 is MGHRA and CDR2 is YSYEKL in the germline V gene. There are 19 residues in the CDR3. The V and J ends lost 0 bases and 3 bases respectively, with 18 bases between them. CDR3 coding DNA: TGCGCCAGCAGCCAAGAAGGTGGAGCAAGGGGCGTCTATAATTCACCCCTCCACTTT. This gives the protein CASSQEGGARGVYNSPLHF.

V is TRBV3-1 (or the pseudogene TRBV3-2) and J is TRBJ2-7; 8 bases agree with TRBD1. The germline V gene encodes CDR1 LGHDT and CDR2 YNNKEL (reference sequence). V trimming: 8 bases; J trimming: 4 bases; junction bases outside the gene matches: 16. The CDR3 is made up of 16 amino acids. In DNA form, the CDR3 reads TGTGCCAGCTCGGCAGGGGGCCTCAATAGGTCATACGAGCAGTACTTC. Amino acid sequence: CASSAGGLNRSYEQYF.

The chain links TRBV5-4 to TRBJ2-7, with 9 bases that match TRBD1. V gave up 4 bases and J gave up 5 bases; unmatched junction bases: 7. From germline, CDR1 is SGHNT and CDR2 YYREEE (reference sequence). The CDR3 consists of 14 residues. CDR3 coding DNA: TGTGCCAGCAGCATAGGGACAGGGAACGACGAGCAGTACTTC. Amino acid sequence: CASSIGTGNDEQYF.

This sequence joins TRBV5-4 and TRBJ1-3; D ambiguous. CDR1 and CDR2 (germline): SGHNT, YYREEE (reference sequence). V dropped 2 bases and J dropped 0 bases, with 12 bases sitting between them. The CDR3 is 16 amino acids. CDR3 coding DNA: TGTGCCAGCAGCTTCTCACGGGGAACCTCTGGAAACACCATATATTTT. It codes for CASSFSRGTSGNTIYF.

This sequence joins TRBV27 and TRBJ1-6; 9 positions match TRBD1. This CDR3 comprises 12 residues. CDR1 is MNHEY, CDR2 SMNVEV, per germline (reference sequence). V trimming: 8 bases; J trimming: 8 bases; junction bases outside the gene matches: 1. This chain's CDR3 is CASWTGDSPLHF. The CDR3 bases are TGTGCCAGCTGGACAGGGGATTCACCCCTCCACTTT.

This sequence joins TRBV7-8 and TRBJ2-2; TRBD2 agrees at 7 bases. The germline gives CDR1 SGHVS, CDR2 FQNEAQ. CDR3 length: 12 residues. V shed 10 bases, J shed 2 bases, and the junction held 1 base outside the gene matches. The CDR3 sequence is CAKRGNTGELFF. As DNA, the CDR3 is TGTGCCAAGCGGGGAAACACCGGGGAGCTGTTTTTT. Filled out from reference TRBV7-8 and TRBJ2-2, the complete variable domain reads GAGVSQSPRYKVAKRGQDVALRCDPISGHVSLFWYQQALGQGPEFLTYFQNEAQLDKSGLPSDRFFAERPEGSVSTLKIQRTQQEDSAVYLCAKRGNTGELFFGEGSRLTVL.

This sequence joins TRBV15 and TRBJ2-7, with 10 bases identical to TRBD2. The V gene's germline CDR1 is LNHNV and CDR2 YYDKDF (reference sequence). This CDR3 comprises 17 residues. V was pared by 0 bases and J by 7 bases, with 12 bases of the junction left unmatched. CDR3 in DNA: TGTGCCACCAGCAGAGAACGGGGCCTAGCGGGAGCGTGGGAGCAGTACTTC. Amino acids: CATSRERGLAGAWEQYF.

The genes are TRBV13 and TRBJ1-2; 8 bases agree with TRBD1. CDR1 is PRHDT and CDR2 is FYEKMQ in the germline V gene (reference sequence). J was trimmed by 4 bases and V by 5 bases; bases with no gene match: 3. The CDR3 has 13 residues. Here the CDR3 DNA reads TGTGCCAGCAGCCCCGGACAGGGCTATGGCTACACCTTC. Translation: CASSPGQGYGYTF.

The chain joins TRBV14 to TRBJ2-5; 11 bases are shared with TRBD2. The CDR3 is made up of 16 amino acids. J lost 2 bases, V lost 2 bases, and 4 bases had no gene match. From germline, CDR1 is SGHDN and CDR2 FVKESK. This CDR3 is CASSQTSGRPQETQYF. The CDR3 nucleotides read TGTGCCAGCAGCCAAACTAGCGGGAGACCTCAAGAGACCCAGTACTTC.

V and J are TRBV19 and TRBJ1-1; 7 nucleotides match TRBD1. Trimming at V came to 4 bases and at J to 1 base, leaving 3 bases not matched to a gene. Germline loops: CDR1 LNHDA, CDR2 SQIVND (reference sequence). The CDR3 sequence is 14 residues long. CDR3 loop: CASSRDRENTEAFF. CDR3 sequence (DNA): TGTGCCAGTAGTAGAGACAGGGAGAACACTGAAGCTTTCTTT. Full variable domain (missing parts from reference TRBV19 and TRBJ1-1): DGGITQSPKYLFRKEGQNVTLSCEQNLNHDAMYWYRQDPGQGLRLIYYSQIVNDFQKGDIAEGYSVSREKKESFPLTVTSAQKNPTAFYLCASSRDRENTEAFFGQGTRLTVV.

The rearrangement joins TRBV19 to TRBJ2-7; D not certain. The V gene's germline CDR1 is LNHDA and CDR2 SQIVND (reference sequence). Deletions cut 0 bases from V and 3 bases from J, with 12 bases between. The CDR3 consists of 15 residues. The CDR3 sequence: CASSIEGSPLYEQYF. For the CDR3, the DNA is TGTGCCAGTAGTATAGAAGGGTCCCCCCTCTACGAGCAGTACTTC.

This chain uses TRBV5-1 with TRBJ1-1, with 8 bases lining up with TRBD1. V was clipped by 4 bases and J by 6 bases; unmatched bases: 8. The CDR3 totals 14 residues. Germline values: CDR1 SGHRS, CDR2 YFSETQ. The CDR3 sequence is CASSIQGVGAEAFF. Here the CDR3 DNA reads TGCGCCAGCAGCATACAGGGGGTGGGCGCTGAAGCTTTCTTT. Full variable domain (remainder filled in from reference TRBV5-1 and TRBJ1-1): KAGVTQTPRYLIKTRGQQVTLSCSPISGHRSVSWYQQTPGQGLQFLFEYFSETQRNKGNFPGRFSGRQFSNSRSEMNVSTLELGDSALYLCASSIQGVGAEAFFGQGTRLTVV.

The chain combines TRBV6-5 with TRBJ1-3; 8 bases line up with TRBD1. J lost 3 bases, V lost 6 bases, and 7 bases had no gene match. The CDR3 consists of 15 residues. Per the germline V gene, CDR1 is MNHEY and CDR2 is SVGAGI. Here the CDR3 DNA reads TGTGCCAGCAGGCCAGGGGGCGGATTTGGAAACACCATATATTTT. Protein sequence: CASRPGGGFGNTIYF.

This rearrangement joins TRBV6-6 to TRBJ1-6; D possibly corresponds to TRBD1 (6 bases). V lost 0 bases and J 8 bases, leaving 14 bases between the germline ends. CDR3 length: 16 amino acids. In germline, CDR1 is MNHNY, CDR2 SVGAGI (reference sequence). CDR3 residues: CASSYSGMRGYSPLHF. The CDR3, as DNA: TGTGCCAGCAGTTACTCGGGTATGAGGGGGTATTCACCCCTCCACTTT.

This chain connects TRBV3-1 (or the pseudogene TRBV3-2) to TRBJ1-4; TRBD1 matches 9 bases. Germline V CDR1 and CDR2: LGHDT, YNNKEL (reference sequence). V was pared by 1 base and J by 7 bases, with 7 bases of the junction left unmatched. There are 16 residues in the CDR3. This CDR3 reads CASSQGLQGAFEKLFF. Here the CDR3 DNA reads TGTGCCAGCAGCCAAGGATTACAGGGGGCATTTGAAAAACTGTTTTTT.

This sequence joins TRBV9 and TRBJ2-1, with TRBD2 identical over 10 bases. There are 15 residues in the CDR3. Per germline, CDR1 SGDLS and CDR2 YYNGEE. V shed 3 bases, J shed 4 bases, and the junction held 4 bases outside the gene matches. The CDR3 DNA is TGTGCCAGCAGCGAAGGACTAGCGGCGTACAATGAGCAGTTCTTC. This gives the protein CASSEGLAAYNEQFF.

This clone was seen once. The chain couples TRBV19 to TRBJ1-4, with no clear D. Germline CDR1 LNHDA, CDR2 SQIVND (reference sequence). The CDR3 length is 11 residues. V shed 2 bases and J shed 7 bases, with 2 bases lying between them. Written as DNA, the CDR3 is TGTGCCAGTAGTATACGTGAAAAACTGTTTTTT. Its protein product is CASSIREKLFF.

The chain couples TRBV5-1 to TRBJ2-5; 8 nucleotides agree with TRBD2. This CDR3 is 14 amino acids long. In germline, CDR1 is SGHRS, CDR2 YFSETQ. J gave up 2 bases and V 5 bases, and 5 bases lay outside the gene matches. CDR3 residues: CASRGGLGQETQYF. The DNA of the CDR3 is TGCGCCAGCAGGGGGGGACTAGGTCAAGAGACCCAGTACTTC.

V is TRBV9 and J is TRBJ2-3; D perhaps matches TRBD2 (5 bases). V was trimmed by 1 base and J by 2 bases, leaving 11 bases between them. The CDR3 length is 15 residues. Germline CDR1 reads SGDLS; CDR2 reads YYNGEE. CDR3 sequence reads: CASSVREQATDTQYF. The CDR3, as DNA: TGTGCCAGCAGCGTAAGGGAGCAGGCCACAGATACGCAGTATTTT.